These 24 T cell receptor beta chains were all obtained from the same sample, sequenced in a study of patients and donors after allogeneic stem cell transplantation. MiXCR was run by TCRdb on the RT-PCR reads, yielding one entry per CDR3 protein. The repertoire consists of roughly 940,000 distinct CDR3 sequences, with more than 15% occurring once and the leading ten covering roughly 6%. The sequenced sample consisted of blood, either unsorted or a sorted T cell fraction (not recorded which). The source of these receptors is a human donor who was either an allogeneic HSCT recipient or a stem cell or donor lymphocyte infusion donor (not recorded which). It is not recorded whose cells these are; they may come from a transplant donor.

Many counts were recorded for this clonotype. This rearrangement joins TRBV7-9 to TRBJ2-2; D not resolved. CDR1 and CDR2 (germline): SEHNR, FQNEAQ (reference sequence). V was shortened by 3 bases and J by 6 bases, with 8 bases between the two germline ends. CDR3 size: 13 residues. CDR3 DNA sequence: TGTGCCAGCAGCTTGGTCGGCGCCGGGGAGCTGTTTTTT. The encoded protein is CASSLVGAGELFF.

The chain has TRBV25-1 and TRBJ1-4; 7 nucleotides line up with TRBD1. The CDR3 is 18 residues long. Germline V gene sequence: CDR1 MGHDK, CDR2 SYGVNS. Trimming removed 4 bases from V and 6 bases from J; junction bases left unmatched: 17. The DNA for the CDR3 is TGTGCCAGCAGTGCTCGGGACAGACCTATCAAAGGGGATGAAAAACTGTTTTTT. It yields the protein CASSARDRPIKGDEKLFF.

This clonotype has only a few counts. This sequence joins TRBV5-1 and TRBJ2-7; D might be TRBD1 (5 bases). The V end lost 0 bases, the J end lost 0 bases, and 13 bases lay between the germline ends. CDR3 length: 16 amino acids. Germline assignment: CDR1 SGHRS and CDR2 YFSETQ. The CDR3 sequence: CASSLGTTASSYEQYF. As DNA, the CDR3 is TGCGCCAGCAGCTTGGGAACGACAGCGAGCTCCTACGAGCAGTACTTC.

This chain joins TRBV7-2 and TRBJ1-6; 10 bases align to TRBD1. V lost 1 base to trimming and J lost 8 bases; unmatched junction nucleotides: 5. The germline V gene has CDR1 SGHTA and CDR2 FQGNSA. The CDR3 runs 16 residues. This CDR3 is CASSLVAGTGDSPLHF. CDR3 DNA: TGTGCCAGCAGCTTAGTCGCTGGGACAGGGGATTCACCCCTCCACTTT.

This clonotype was detected a few times. The chain carries TRBV9 and TRBJ1-5, with 7 bases fitting TRBD1. The CDR3 spans 15 residues. The V gene end was trimmed by 0 bases and the J gene end by 7 bases; junction bases not matched to a gene: 7. In germline, CDR1 is SGDLS, CDR2 YYNGEE. CDR3 protein: CASSVGGGASQPQHF. The CDR3 DNA follows: TGTGCCAGCAGCGTAGGAGGGGGCGCGTCGCAGCCCCAGCATTTT.

The chain combines TRBV5-1 with TRBJ2-1; D gene unclear. This CDR3 region has 16 residues. Germline loops: CDR1 SGHRS, CDR2 YFSETQ. V was clipped by 2 bases and J by 1 base, with 13 bases between them. In DNA, the CDR3 is TGCGCCAGCAGCTTAGGCCCGCAGCTTTCCTACAATGAGCAGTTCTTC. Translated, it gives CASSLGPQLSYNEQFF.

This chain uses TRBV24-1 with TRBJ2-3; 9 bases agree with TRBD2. Per the germline V gene, CDR1 is KGHDR and CDR2 is SFDVKD. V gave up 8 bases and J gave up 1 base; unmatched junction bases: 3. This CDR3 is 14 amino acids long. The DNA for the CDR3 is TGTGCCACCACCCCTAGCGGGGGCACAGATACGCAGTATTTT. Protein sequence: CATTPSGGTDTQYF.

There are many counts of this clonotype. The chain's CDR3 is CAWSADNRDYGYTF. Here the CDR3 DNA reads TGTGCCTGGAGTGCCGACAACAGGGACTATGGCTACACCTTC. V usage is TRBV30 and J usage is TRBJ1-2, with D perhaps TRBD1 (6 bases). The V gene lost 1 base and the J gene lost 3 bases, with 12 bases spanning the gap. The CDR3 is 14 amino acids. Germline V CDR1 and CDR2: GTSNPN, SVGIG (reference sequence).

This clonotype was seen a handful of times. Relative to the germline gene, one junction end is altered; a read error may explain this. This chain connects TRBV7-7 to TRBJ2-5, with 10 bases lining up with TRBD1. This CDR3 is built from 16 residues. Germline loops: CDR1 SSHAT, CDR2 FNYEAQ (reference sequence). The CDR3 reads CASSLYEGQGLETQYF. The DNA for the CDR3 is TGTGCTAGCAGCTTGTATGAGGGACAGGGGTTAGAGACCCAGTACTTC.

The chain joins TRBV3-1 to TRBJ1-1; TRBD1 matches at 7 bases. The CDR3 has 15 residues. Germline V CDR1 and CDR2: LGHDT, YNNKEL (reference sequence). The V gene end was trimmed by 7 bases and the J gene end by 0 bases; junction bases not matched to a gene: 8. The CDR3 sequence is CASTQSDRLNTEAFF. CDR3 nucleotide sequence: TGTGCCAGCACTCAGTCGGACAGGCTGAACACTGAAGCTTTCTTT. Full variable domain (remainder filled in from reference TRBV3-1 and TRBJ1-1): DTAVSQTPKYLVTQMGNDKSIKCEQNLGHDTMYWYKQDSKKFLKIMFSYNNKELIINETVPNRFSPKSPDKAHLNLHINSLELGDSAVYFCASTQSDRLNTEAFFGQGTRLTVV.

This clonotype was seen ten or more times. The chain's CDR3 is CASRGRETYNEQFF. CDR3 coding DNA: TGCGCCAGCAGAGGGAGGGAGACCTACAATGAGCAGTTCTTC. The chain carries TRBV5-1 and TRBJ2-1; 7 nucleotides match TRBD2. The CDR3 has 14 residues. V lost 5 bases and J lost 2; bases outside the gene matches: 4. CDR1 and CDR2 (germline): SGHRS, YFSETQ.

V is TRBV5-1 and J is TRBJ1-2, with D hard to call. Germline V gene data show CDR1 as SGHRS and CDR2 as YFSETQ. CDR3 size: 12 residues. Trimming took off 7 bases at V and 8 bases at J, with 15 bases between the two ends. As DNA, the CDR3 is TGCGCCAGCCGACCCCCGGGAAGCGGCTACACCTTC. It codes for CASRPPGSGYTF.

About this clonotype itself: A read error may produce the germline difference seen at one junction end. V is TRBV6-5 and J is TRBJ2-2; D may be TRBD1 (6 bases). Germline V gene data show CDR1 as MNHEY and CDR2 as SVGAGI. The CDR3 contains 16 residues. CDR3 in amino acids: CASSYSAGANTGELCF. CDR3 nucleotide sequence: TGTGCCAGCAGTTACTCGGCAGGGGCGAACACCGGGGAGCTGTGTTTT.

The chain uses TRBV5-6 and TRBJ1-4; 11 nucleotides agree with TRBD1. Trimming removed 4 bases from V and 11 bases from J; junction bases left unmatched: 10. Per the germline V gene, CDR1 is SGHDT and CDR2 is YYEEEE. This CDR3 spans 15 amino acids. CDR3: CASSRTGTGGSKLFF. CDR3 DNA: TGTGCCAGCAGCCGGACCGGGACAGGGGGATCTAAACTGTTTTTT.

The table lists this clonotype with a few counts. The gene calls are TRBV10-3 and TRBJ2-3; 8 bases agree with TRBD2. The CDR3 loop spans 14 amino acids. V trimming: 10 bases; J trimming: 2 bases; junction bases outside the gene matches: 8. Germline CDR1 ENHRY, CDR2 SYGVKD. The chain's CDR3 is CATTPGGTTDTQYF. Written as DNA, the CDR3 is TGTGCCACCACCCCGGGGGGGACCACAGATACGCAGTATTTT.

This clonotype showed up just a few times. The rearrangement links TRBV3-1 to TRBJ2-1, with TRBD2 identical over 10 bases. V lost 1 base to trimming and J lost 1 base; unmatched junction nucleotides: 7. CDR3 length: 18 residues. CDR1 is LGHDT and CDR2 is YNNKEL in the germline V gene (reference sequence). Here the CDR3 reads CASSQGASGSISYNEQFF. In DNA, the CDR3 is TGTGCCAGCAGCCAAGGCGCTAGCGGGAGCATTTCCTACAATGAGCAGTTCTTC.

This clonotype was picked up a small number of times. Here the CDR3 reads CASSLASPGSTDTQYF. CDR3 coding DNA: TGTGCCAGCAGTTTAGCTAGCCCTGGAAGCACAGATACGCAGTATTTT. The genes are TRBV28 and TRBJ2-3; the D gene is possibly TRBD2 (5 bases). The CDR3 has 16 residues. The germline V gene encodes CDR1 MDHEN and CDR2 SYDVKM. V was clipped by 2 bases and J by 0 bases, with 12 bases between them.

In this sample, this clonotype turned up a few times. The chain joins TRBV20-1 to TRBJ2-1; 9 bases match TRBD2. This CDR3 has 16 amino acids. Losses at the gene ends were 3 bases for V and 7 bases for J; bases not matched to a gene: 13. CDR1 and CDR2 (germline): DFQATT, SNEGSKA (reference sequence). Written as DNA, the CDR3 is TGCAGTGCTAGCCGCCGGGCTAGCGGGATCGTGAATGAGCAGTTCTTC. Translation: CSASRRASGIVNEQFF.

The gene calls are TRBV30 and TRBJ2-7; 9 bases match TRBD1. CDR3 length: 11 amino acids. Germline V CDR1 and CDR2: GTSNPN, SVGIG (reference sequence). J gave up 11 bases and V 7 bases, and 9 bases lay outside the gene matches. The CDR3 DNA follows: TGTGCCTTGAAGTTGGGGACAGGGAAGTACTTC. It translates to CALKLGTGKYF.

This clonotype was recorded many times. V usage is TRBV29-1 and J usage is TRBJ1-1; D remains ambiguous. In germline, CDR1 is SQVTM, CDR2 ANQGSEA. V was trimmed by 7 bases and J by 0 bases, leaving 3 bases between them. This CDR3 has 10 amino acids. The CDR3 coding sequence is TGCAGCGGACTGAACACTGAAGCTTTCTTT. Its translation is CSGLNTEAFF.

V and J are TRBV7-2 and TRBJ2-3; D remains unclear. Trimming removed 3 bases at V and 2 bases at J, with 12 bases between. The length of the CDR3 is 15 residues. Germline V gene lookup returns CDR1 SGHTA and CDR2 FQGNSA. Written as DNA, the CDR3 is TGTGCCAGCAGCTTCCTATCGACCTTCACAGATACGCAGTATTTT. Amino acids: CASSFLSTFTDTQYF.

This clonotype was picked up a small number of times. The chain has TRBV12-3 or TRBV12-4 and TRBJ1-2, with D perhaps TRBD1 (5 bases). The CDR3 spans 15 residues. Trimming took off 3 bases at V and 5 bases at J, with 16 bases between the two ends. The CDR3 DNA reads as TGTGCCAGCAGTTTCGGGTCCGAGGGGTCATATGGCTACACCTTC. It specifies CASSFGSEGSYGYTF.

This clonotype was detected only a few times. The genes are TRBV10-3 and TRBJ1-2, with 8 nucleotides matching TRBD1. The CDR3 has 14 residues. With V trimmed by 4 bases and J by 4 bases, 5 bases remained unmatched. Germline-derived CDR1 and CDR2 are ENHRY and SYGVKD. DNA of the CDR3: TGTGCCATCAGTGCGGACAGGGAGGGCTATGGCTACACCTTC. This sequence encodes CAISADREGYGYTF.

In its sample, this clonotype was seen once. The rearrangement uses TRBV20-1 and TRBJ1-5, with TRBD1 matching over 7 bases. Germline CDR1 and CDR2: DFQATT and SNEGSKA (reference sequence). The trim removed 4 bases at V and 4 bases at J, leaving 1 base unmatched. The CDR3 contains 12 residues. The CDR3 sequence: CSAMTGNQPQHF. DNA for the CDR3: TGCAGTGCTATGACAGGGAATCAGCCCCAGCATTTT.